The rows below give T cell receptor beta chains drawn from one sample of a study of T-cell reconstitution after alpha-beta-depleted transplantation in children. TCRdb analysed the PCR reads with MiXCR anew, one entry per CDR3 protein. The top ten hold 3.3% of the sample, which has approximately 510,000 distinct CDR3 sequences, 18% seen once. Material: PBMCs from the stem cell graft donor, obtained from the stem cell graft. These receptors were collected from a human donor who donated a stem cell graft to a child with acute lymphoblastic leukemia. Both conserved end residues are part of each CDR3. The D gene is left open where the match is weak. A row's size may be missing; if present it is once, few, many or a size class.

V gene	J gene	clone size	D gene	CDR3 DNA	CDR3 protein
TRBV20-1	TRBJ2-7	once	TRBD2	TGCAGTGCGAAAACTAGCGGGAGTTTGACAAGCTACGAGCAGTACTTC	CSAKTSGSLTSYEQYF
TRBV5-5	TRBJ1-2	NA	TRBD1	TGTGCCAGCAGCTTGGGACCTCGGACAGGGAACTATGGCTACACCTTC	CASSLGPRTGNYGYTF
TRBV5-1	TRBJ2-5	NA	TRBD2	TGCGCCAGCAGCGGGGGACTAGCGGGAGGAGAAGAGACCCAGTACTTC	CASSGGLAGGEETQYF
TRBV4-1	TRBJ2-1	few	TRBD2	TGCGCCAGCAGCCAAGCTAAGCGGGGTTCCTACAATGAGCAGTTCTTC	CASSQAKRGSYNEQFF
TRBV20-1	TRBJ1-6	few	TRBD1	TGCAGTGCCCCCCGGGACAGGAGAAATAATTCACCCCTCCACTTT	CSAPRDRRNNSPLHF
TRBV2	TRBJ2-3	NA	TRBD2	TGTGCCAGCAGTGAAGCGGGACTAGCGGCTAGCACAGATACGCAGTATTTT	CASSEAGLAASTDTQYF
TRBV6-5	TRBJ2-5	few	NA	TGTGCCAGCAGCTATTTTGAGGCTATGGTGGAGACCCAGTACTTC	CASSYFEAMVETQYF
TRBV7-8	TRBJ1-2	few	TRBD1	TGTGCCAGCTCGTACAGGCGAGGGACAGGGGAGGGCTACACCTTC	CASSYRRGTGEGYTF
TRBV7-9	TRBJ2-7	many	TRBD2	TGTGCCAGCAGCTCAGGGACTAGCGGCTACGAGCAGTACTTC	CASSSGTSGYEQYF
TRBV7-9	TRBJ2-5	once	TRBD2	TGTGCCAGCTGCCCGGGACTAGCGGGACTGGAGACCCAGTACTTC	CASCPGLAGLETQYF
TRBV20-1	TRBJ2-7	NA	NA	TGCAGTGCTGCTCGAGGGGCGGTCGAATTTGTGCAGTACTTC	CSAARGAVEFVQYF
TRBV10-2	TRBJ2-1	few	TRBD1	TGCGCCAGCAACCGCTCCGGGACAGCTGCACATGAGCAGTTCTTC	CASNRSGTAAHEQFF
TRBV12-3/TRBV12-4	TRBJ1-5	NA	NA	TGTGCCGGGGGGGCAGGTAGCAATCAGCCCCAGCATTTT	CAGGAGSNQPQHF
TRBV2	TRBJ2-7	NA	TRBD1	TGTGCCAGCGGGCGAGGGACAGCCTACGAGCAGTACTTC	CASGRGTAYEQYF
TRBV11-2	TRBJ2-1	NA	TRBD2	TGTGCCAGCACCCCGGGACTAGTGTACAATGAGCAGTTCTTC	CASTPGLVYNEQFF
TRBV19	TRBJ2-1	few	NA	TGTGCCAGTCACGGGGCCCAACCCGGTGAGCAGTTCTTC	CASHGAQPGEQFF
TRBV10-3	TRBJ2-3	few	NA	TGTGCCATCAGCGGACTCCTTAGCACAGATACGCAGTATTTT	CAISGLLSTDTQYF
TRBV5-6	TRBJ1-5	few	NA	TGTGCCAGCAGCATGGGAAGTTATAGCAATCAGCCCCAGCATTTT	CASSMGSYSNQPQHF
TRBV7-9	TRBJ1-1	NA	NA	TGTGCCAGCAGCTTACGGGCAAGCGCGGACACTGAAGCTTTCTTT	CASSLRASADTEAFF
TRBV7-9	TRBJ2-7	few	NA	TGTGCCAGCAGCTTGTTGCAGGGATACAGACCCTACGAGCAGTACTTC	CASSLLQGYRPYEQYF
TRBV18	TRBJ2-7	NA	TRBD1	TGTGCCAGCTCACCCGGACAGGGGGCGATCTACGAGCAGTACTTC	CASSPGQGAIYEQYF
TRBV12-3/TRBV12-4	TRBJ2-3	once	NA	TGTGCCAGCAGTGGAGGGTACACAGATACGCAGTATTTT	CASSGGYTDTQYF
TRBV5-1	TRBJ2-2	NA	NA	TGCGCCAGCAGCCCGGGGTACCTAAACACCGGGGAGCTGTTTTTT	CASSPGYLNTGELFF
TRBV18	TRBJ2-5	NA	NA	TGTGCCAGCTCACCCCTACAGGGTTGGGCCCAAGAGACCCAGTACTTC	CASSPLQGWAQETQYF
TRBV12-3/TRBV12-4	TRBJ1-2	NA	TRBD1	TGTGCCAGCCTCCCAGGGACAGGGGGCTTAAGCTACACCTTC	CASLPGTGGLSYTF
TRBV9	TRBJ2-7	NA	TRBD2	TGTGCCAGCAGCCCGGTCGTCGGGACTAGCGGGACCTACGAGCAGTACTTC	CASSPVVGTSGTYEQYF
TRBV5-1	TRBJ2-1	NA	TRBD1	TGCGCCAGCAGCTCACGACAGGGGGCGAGAGGTGAGCAGTTCTTC	CASSSRQGARGEQFF
TRBV25-1	TRBJ2-1	NA	NA	TGTGCCAGCAGTGAATGGAGGGGTAGGATCGATGAGCAGTTCTTC	CASSEWRGRIDEQFF
TRBV29-1	TRBJ1-1	NA	NA	TGCAGCGAAAAGACGAACACTGAAGCTTTCTTT	CSEKTNTEAFF
TRBV29-1	TRBJ2-7	NA	TRBD1	TGCAGCGTTGAAGATAAGGGGGCACGAACCTACGAGCAGTACTTC	CSVEDKGARTYEQYF
TRBV5-1	TRBJ1-1	many	NA	TGCGCCAGCAGTCTTCCGAACACTGAAGCTTTCTTT	CASSLPNTEAFF
TRBV5-1	TRBJ1-2	few	NA	TGCGCCAGCAGCTTGGGGGGAGGGACGATCAAGAACTATGGCTACACCTTC	CASSLGGGTIKNYGYTF
TRBV5-6	TRBJ2-3	NA	NA	TGTGCCAGCAGCTTAACCGGGAGACGGACAGATACGCAGTATTTT	CASSLTGRRTDTQYF
TRBV18	TRBJ2-5	NA	TRBD1	TGTGCCAGCTCAACCGGGACAGGGGAAGAGACCCAGTACTTC	CASSTGTGEETQYF
TRBV11-3	TRBJ2-5	NA	NA	TGTGCCAGCTCCGGGGCTGAGGAGACCCAGTACTTC	CASSGAEETQYF
TRBV10-3	TRBJ2-7	few	NA	TGTGCCATCAGTGGCAGGGGGGGCTACGAGCAGTACTTC	CAISGRGGYEQYF
TRBV6-5	TRBJ1-1	few	TRBD1	TGTGCCAGCAGTTACAGTGGCGGGACAGGGAACACTGAAGCTTTCTTT	CASSYSGGTGNTEAFF
TRBV5-1	TRBJ1-6	NA	TRBD1	TGCGCCAGCAGCGGCCAGAACCCAGGGGGTAATTCACCCCTCCACTTT	CASSGQNPGGNSPLHF
TRBV11-2	TRBJ2-2	few	TRBD2	TGTGCCAGCAGCTCTCCCTGGGGAGCGGGACCGAACACCGGGGAGCTGTTTTTT	CASSSPWGAGPNTGELFF
TRBV7-8	TRBJ2-7	NA	TRBD2	TGTGCCAGCAGCCGAGAGACTAGCGGGAGTTTCTACGAGCAGTACTTC	CASSRETSGSFYEQYF
TRBV27	TRBJ1-1	NA	NA	TGTGCCAGCAGTTTATCGTGGCTGGGAAAAGACACTGAAGCTTTCTTT	CASSLSWLGKDTEAFF